This T cell receptor (beta chain) was sequenced for a study of T cells in Graves' hyperthyroidism and ophthalmopathy. This clonotype showed up just a few times. Per germline, CDR1 LNHNV and CDR2 YYDKDF (reference sequence). The V and J ends lost 5 bases and 4 bases respectively, with 17 bases between them. The CDR3 loop spans 16 amino acids. The study enrolled patients aged 18 to 65 with newly diagnosed hyperthyroidism of under 2 months' duration. Authors of the study amplified TCR beta CDR3 regions from RNA transcripts. The HTBI primer set served for first-round RT-PCR of the TCR CDR3. Using its own MiXCR run on the multiplex PCR reads, TCRdb lists one record per CDR3 protein. This sample has around 690,000 distinct CDR3 sequences; roughly a sixth occur once, and the top ten carry roughly 15%.

The sample taken for sequencing was blood. The sequence was obtained from a man aged 45 to 65 with Graves' hyperthyroidism. The rearrangement joins TRBV15 to TRBJ2-2; D possibly uses TRBD1 or TRBD2 (6 bases each). CDR3 DNA: TGTGCCACCAGCGGAGGCCTCGGAGGGGGCACCGGGGAGCTGTTTTTT. It specifies CATSGGLGGGTGELFF.